Below are 17 T cell receptor beta chains sequenced from a single sample in a study of human T cells and chemical hapten exposure. The time point is: patch test 1, 2 weeks after DPC sensitization. Treatment reported: therapeutic diphenylcyclopropenone sensitization with weekly scalp DPC. TCRdb independently ran MiXCR on the RACE reads; one entry per CDR3 protein. In the table there are 150,000 or so distinct CDR3 sequences, about 14% of which are singletons. Sample: whole blood, taken in connection with sensitization to the hapten diphenylcyclopropenone (DPC). These receptors were obtained from a woman aged 30 to 39 with alopecia areata. Some clones in this sample may be carry-over from other donors' samples.

This clonotype was seen a handful of times. J is TRBJ1-4 and V is TRBV28; D call uncertain. Per germline, CDR1 MDHEN and CDR2 SYDVKM. The CDR3 spans 11 residues. V dropped 6 bases and J dropped 8 bases, with 7 bases sitting between them. CDR3 amino acids: CASRLTEKLFF. The CDR3 DNA reads as TGTGCCAGCAGACTGACCGAAAAACTGTTTTTT. The variable domain in full, with the rest retrieved from reference TRBV28 and TRBJ1-4, is DVKVTQSSRYLVKRTGEKVFLECVQDMDHENMFWYRQDPGLGLRLIYFSYDVKMKEKGDIPEGYSVSREKKERFSLILESASTNQTSMYLCASRLTEKLFFGSGTQLSVL.

V usage is TRBV4-1 and J usage is TRBJ2-1, with 8 bases fitting TRBD2. This CDR3 spans 17 amino acids. Trimming took 3 bases from V and 4 from J; bases not matched to a gene: 11. Germline V gene lookup returns CDR1 MGHRA and CDR2 YSYEKL. The CDR3 spells CASSQAAYAGGYNEQFF. CDR3 nucleotides: TGCGCCAGCAGCCAGGCCGCATACGCGGGAGGTTACAATGAGCAGTTCTTC.

The chain has TRBV23-1 and TRBJ2-3, with D unclear. TRBV23-1 is filed as an ORF, its function uncertain. V lost 3 bases and J 0 bases, leaving 22 bases between the germline ends. CDR3 size: 19 residues. The CDR3 region is CASSHVQPPTETSTDTQYF. The CDR3 DNA follows: TGCGCCAGCAGTCACGTACAACCTCCCACAGAGACGAGCACAGATACGCAGTATTTT.

The V gene is TRBV6-5, the J gene TRBJ1-1; D gene ambiguous. This CDR3 is built from 14 residues. Per germline, CDR1 MNHEY and CDR2 SVGAGI. Trimming took off 0 bases at V and 10 bases at J, with 15 bases between the two ends. The DNA for the CDR3 is TGTGCCAGCAGTTACTCGTACAGTGCAAGTTCAGCTTTCTTT. Translation gives CASSYSYSASSAFF.

The chain couples TRBV27 to TRBJ2-3; D unresolved. With 2 bases removed from V and 6 bases from J, the gap between germline ends came to 9 bases. This CDR3 comprises 13 residues. The germline gives CDR1 MNHEY, CDR2 SMNVEV (reference sequence). The CDR3 is CASSLGFWDTQYF. The CDR3 coding sequence is TGTGCCAGCAGTTTAGGATTTTGGGATACGCAGTATTTT.

This clonotype was counted once. This rearrangement joins TRBV7-9 to TRBJ2-3; 10 bases align to TRBD1. Germline V gene lookup returns CDR1 SEHNR and CDR2 FQNEAQ (reference sequence). The CDR3 loop spans 17 amino acids. The J segment lost 3 bases and the V segment lost 6 bases, leaving 12 bases of the junction unmatched. CDR3 coding DNA: TGTGCCAGCAGTAAACCGGGACAGGGGAAACGGACAGATACGCAGTATTTT. It codes for CASSKPGQGKRTDTQYF.

This clonotype was observed a few times. The genes are TRBV3-1 and TRBJ2-1; TRBD2 agrees at 7 bases. Trimming at V came to 1 base and at J to 6 bases, leaving 9 bases not matched to a gene. CDR3 length equals 16 residues. Germline V gene lookup returns CDR1 LGHDT and CDR2 YNNKEL (reference sequence). This CDR3 reads CASSQALASGFNEQFF. The CDR3 nucleotides are TGTGCCAGCAGCCAAGCTTTGGCTAGCGGATTCAATGAGCAGTTCTTC.

This clonotype occurred a few times. This chain links TRBV2 with TRBJ2-5; tentatively, D is TRBD2 (7 bases). The germline V gene encodes CDR1 SNHLY and CDR2 FYNNEI. The CDR3 consists of 14 residues. Trimming pared 4 bases from V and 4 bases from J, leaving 13 bases between. The CDR3 nucleotides are TGTGCCAGCAGTGCGGGGGGCGGCGGAGAGACCCAGTACTTC. It encodes CASSAGGGGETQYF.

This clonotype has a count of ten or more. The chain couples TRBV5-1 to TRBJ2-7; D is unclear. This CDR3 is 12 amino acids long. V gave up 6 bases and J gave up 2 bases, with 9 bases separating them. The germline V gene has CDR1 SGHRS and CDR2 YFSETQ. CDR3 protein: CASKLSTYEQYF. Written as DNA, the CDR3 is TGCGCCAGCAAACTGAGCACCTACGAGCAGTACTTC.

The chain combines TRBV2 with TRBJ2-1; D may match TRBD1 or TRBD2 (7 bases each). Germline V lookup: CDR1 SNHLY, CDR2 FYNNEI. The CDR3 runs 17 residues. Trimming stripped 4 bases from V and 5 bases from J, with 21 bases between. The CDR3 sequence: CASSGRGAGQINNEQFF. CDR3 nucleotides: TGTGCCAGCAGTGGAAGAGGAGCGGGACAGATAAACAATGAGCAGTTCTTC.

This clonotype was detected ten times or more. The chain has TRBV29-1 and TRBJ2-2; 12 nucleotides align to TRBD1. There are 14 residues in the CDR3. J lost 7 bases, V lost 6 bases, and 6 bases had no gene match. CDR1 and CDR2 (germline): SQVTM, ANQGSEA. The DNA of the CDR3 is TGCAGCGTACCGGGACAGGGGGCCGGCGGGGAGCTGTTTTTT. Amino acid sequence: CSVPGQGAGGELFF.

This clonotype was counted between two and nine times. The chain couples TRBV29-1 to TRBJ1-2, with 8 positions matching TRBD1. Looked up from germline, CDR1 is SQVTM and CDR2 is ANQGSEA. The CDR3 extends over 16 amino acids. V was clipped by 6 bases and J by 0 bases; unmatched bases: 12. The CDR3 region has the DNA TGCAGCGTCAGATCGACAGGGGATCCCCCTAACTATGGCTACACCTTC. Translating it yields CSVRSTGDPPNYGYTF.

The rearrangement links TRBV11-3 to TRBJ1-4; perhaps TRBD1 as D (5 bases). The CDR3 loop spans 16 amino acids. Trimming took 5 bases from V and 0 from J, leaving 13 bases between them. Germline CDR1 reads SGHNT; CDR2 reads YENEEA. CDR3 loop: CASSHGTLATNEKLFF. The CDR3 nucleotides are TGTGCCAGCAGCCATGGGACTCTCGCAACTAATGAAAAACTGTTTTTT. The full variable domain, rest sourced from reference TRBV11-3 and TRBJ1-4, is EAGVVQSPRYKIIEKKQPVAFWCNPISGHNTLYWYLQNLGQGPELLIRYENEEAVDDSQLPKDRFSAERLKGVDSTLKIQPAELGDSAVYLCASSHGTLATNEKLFFGSGTQLSVL.

The chain links TRBV20-1 to TRBJ1-1; no reliable D call. The CDR3 loop spans 12 amino acids. The V end lost 3 bases, the J end lost 0 bases, and 5 bases lay between the germline ends. Germline V gene lookup returns CDR1 DFQATT and CDR2 SNEGSKA (reference sequence). CDR3 region: CSARIVNTEAFF. In nucleotides, the CDR3 is TGCAGTGCTAGGATAGTGAACACTGAAGCTTTCTTT.

This clonotype was seen a handful of times. V and J are TRBV28 and TRBJ2-3, with D perhaps TRBD2 (5 bases). This CDR3 contains 14 residues. V was shortened by 2 bases and J by 6 bases, with 12 bases between the two germline ends. CDR1 is MDHEN, CDR2 SYDVKM, per germline. The CDR3 here is CASSLRSGGDTQYF. CDR3 nucleotide sequence: TGTGCCAGCAGTTTAAGAAGCGGCGGGGATACGCAGTATTTT.

This clonotype appeared a few times. The chain has TRBV5-4 and TRBJ2-1; possible D gene TRBD2, 5 bases. The CDR3 length is 15 residues. CDR1 is SGHNT, CDR2 YYREEE, per germline (reference sequence). Trimming took 6 bases from V and 6 from J, leaving 19 bases between them. CDR3 amino acids: CASTTTRGKRNEQFF. The CDR3 DNA is TGTGCCAGCACCACGACTCGAGGGAAACGCAATGAGCAGTTCTTC.

The chain joins TRBV9 to TRBJ2-2; D might be TRBD2 (6 bases). Germline-derived CDR1 and CDR2 are SGDLS and YYNGEE. V lost 4 bases to trimming and J lost 2 bases, with 12 bases between them. The CDR3 is 15 amino acids. CDR3 sequence (DNA): TGTGCCAGCAGCCCAGGGACTTTAAACACCGGGGAGCTGTTTTTT. Translating gives CASSPGTLNTGELFF.